One sample yielded the 31 T cell receptor beta chains listed below, sequenced in a study of identical twins. TCRdb ran MiXCR on the 5' RACE reads and lists one entry per CDR3 protein. The sample holds 640,000 or so distinct CDR3 sequences, around 6% seen once. Sequenced material: naive T cells sorted from blood. The receptors derive from a man younger than 35 in good health.

The V and J genes are TRBV7-2 and TRBJ2-7; D perhaps matches TRBD1 (6 bases). With 2 bases removed from V and 0 bases from J, the gap between germline ends came to 11 bases. Germline CDR1 SGHTA, CDR2 FQGNSA. The CDR3 consists of 15 residues. The CDR3 here is CASSLYRTVSYEQYF. CDR3 DNA: TGTGCCAGCAGCTTATACAGGACAGTCTCCTACGAGCAGTACTTC. Together with reference TRBV7-2 and TRBJ2-7, the CDR3 gives the full variable domain: GAGVSQSPSNKVTEKGKDVELRCDPISGHTALYWYRQSLGQGLEFLIYFQGNSAPDKSGLPSDRFSAERTGGSVSTLTIQRTQQEDSAVYLCASSLYRTVSYEQYFGPGTRLTVT.

The CDR3 DNA follows: TGTGCCAGCAGCTTTCAGCAGGGGGAGACCCAGTACTTC. Translation: CASSFQQGETQYF. J is TRBJ2-5 and V is TRBV7-2; D is perhaps TRBD1 (6 bases). V shed 3 bases and J shed 5 bases, with 10 bases lying between them. The CDR3 loop spans 13 amino acids. Germline V lookup: CDR1 SGHTA, CDR2 FQGNSA.

This clonotype came up many times. This sequence joins TRBV29-1 and TRBJ1-4; no firm D call. This CDR3 has 12 residues. The ends were cut back, 7 bases at V and 4 bases at J, with 10 bases in the middle. Germline V gene data show CDR1 as SQVTM and CDR2 as ANQGSEA. In DNA form, the CDR3 reads TGCAGCGGAAAAGAGCTTAATGAAAAACTGTTTTTT. Its translation: CSGKELNEKLFF. The whole variable domain, remainder taken from reference TRBV29-1 and TRBJ1-4, is SAVISQKPSRDICQRGTSLTIQCQVDSQVTMMFWYRQQPGQSLTLIATANQGSEATYESGFVIDKFPISRPNLTFSTLTVSNMSPEDSSIYLCSGKELNEKLFFGSGTQLSVL.

This clonotype was counted between two and nine times. The chain joins TRBV12-3 or TRBV12-4 to TRBJ1-2; 7 nucleotides line up with TRBD1. The CDR3 is 14 amino acids. Unmatched junction bases numbered 9, after V lost 5 bases and J lost 6 bases. CDR3 nucleotide sequence: TGTGCCAGCAGTCTCGTAGGGGGCGCGGATGGCTACACCTTC. Amino acid sequence: CASSLVGGADGYTF.

This clonotype was seen many times. The CDR3 loop reads CASSEGLLGGGEQFF. CDR3 bases: TGTGCCAGCAGCGAGGGACTCCTCGGCGGTGGGGAGCAGTTCTTC. This chain connects TRBV12-3 or TRBV12-4 to TRBJ2-1, with TRBD2 as a possible D gene (6 bases). V lost 6 bases and J 10 bases, leaving 22 bases between the germline ends. This CDR3 is 15 amino acids long.

The chain recombines TRBV10-3 with TRBJ2-1; 7 bases match TRBD1. V was pared by 6 bases and J by 10 bases, with 15 bases of the junction left unmatched. The V gene's germline CDR1 is ENHRY and CDR2 SYGVKD. The CDR3 is 15 residues long. The CDR3: CAISPDRTPAGEQFF. CDR3 coding DNA: TGTGCCATCAGCCCGGACAGGACTCCCGCTGGGGAGCAGTTCTTC.

The chain carries TRBV3-1 and TRBJ1-1; D is possibly TRBD1 (6 bases). This CDR3 contains 14 residues. Deletions cut 2 bases from V and 7 bases from J, with 14 bases between. Germline CDR1 and CDR2: LGHDT and YNNKEL (reference sequence). As DNA, the CDR3 is TGTGCCAGCAGCCAAAGGACCCAGGGGAATGAAGCTTTCTTT. It encodes CASSQRTQGNEAFF.

This clonotype was found many times. J is TRBJ2-5 and V is TRBV28; TRBD1 aligns across 7 bases. Germline V gene sequence: CDR1 MDHEN, CDR2 SYDVKM. This CDR3 region has 14 residues. Unmatched junction bases numbered 6, after V lost 6 bases and J lost 2 bases. The CDR3 region has the DNA TGTGCCAGCAGCTTACAGGGGAAACAAGAGACCCAGTACTTC. This sequence encodes CASSLQGKQETQYF. The full variable domain, its missing parts supplied by reference TRBV28 and TRBJ2-5, is DVKVTQSSRYLVKRTGEKVFLECVQDMDHENMFWYRQDPGLGLRLIYFSYDVKMKEKGDIPEGYSVSREKKERFSLILESASTNQTSMYLCASSLQGKQETQYFGPGTRLLVL.

This clonotype was seen many times. The chain recombines TRBV12-3 or TRBV12-4 with TRBJ2-7, with 9 bases identical to TRBD1. This CDR3 has 14 amino acids. Trimming at V came to 6 bases and at J to 0 bases, leaving 3 bases not matched to a gene. CDR3 nucleotide sequence: TGTGCCAGCAGACCGGGACAGGGCTCCTACGAGCAGTACTTC. Residues: CASRPGQGSYEQYF.

This chain joins TRBV7-8 and TRBJ1-2; 10 bases agree with TRBD1. The CDR3 is made up of 17 amino acids. CDR1 is SGHVS and CDR2 is FQNEAQ in the germline V gene. Germline trimming cut 5 bases from V and 6 bases from J; bases unmatched to any gene: 15. CDR3 residues: CASSPRPTGGLENGYTF. In nucleotides, the CDR3 is TGTGCCAGCAGCCCCCGTCCGACAGGGGGCCTTGAAAATGGCTACACCTTC. Full variable domain (rest looked up from reference TRBV7-8 and TRBJ1-2): GAGVSQSPRYKVAKRGQDVALRCDPISGHVSLFWYQQALGQGPEFLTYFQNEAQLDKSGLPSDRFFAERPEGSVSTLKIQRTQQEDSAVYLCASSPRPTGGLENGYTFGSGTRLTVV.

This chain links TRBV10-2 with TRBJ2-7, with TRBD2 identical over 9 bases. The CDR3 totals 12 residues. J lost 10 bases, V lost 2 bases, and 3 bases had no gene match. Germline assignment: CDR1 WSHSY and CDR2 SAAADI. CDR3 nucleotides: TGCGCCAGCAGTGAGGGCGGGAGGGCTCAGTACGTC. It encodes CASSEGGRAQYV.

This clonotype was counted a few times. The chain employs TRBV18 and TRBJ2-4; 10 bases fit TRBD2. CDR1 is KGHSH and CDR2 is LQKENI in the germline V gene. Unmatched junction bases numbered 9, after V lost 3 bases and J lost 4 bases. There are 17 residues in the CDR3. The chain's CDR3 is CASSPRASGSGKNIQYF. DNA of the CDR3: TGTGCCAGCTCACCTCGGGCTAGCGGGAGTGGAAAAAACATTCAGTACTTC.

This clonotype was picked up many times. V and J are TRBV25-1 and TRBJ2-7; D is unresolved. Germline-derived CDR1 and CDR2 are MGHDK and SYGVNS. V lost 2 bases and J lost 0, with 8 bases in between. This CDR3 comprises 14 residues. CDR3 sequence reads: CASSETATSYEQYF. Here the CDR3 DNA reads TGTGCCAGCAGTGAAACGGCTACCTCCTACGAGCAGTACTTC.

The sample holds many counts of this clonotype. This rearrangement joins TRBV28 to TRBJ2-1, with a tentative D call TRBD2 (5 bases). The germline V and J ends were trimmed by 6 bases and 8 bases, with 14 bases remaining between them. The CDR3 is made up of 13 amino acids. Germline CDR1 reads MDHEN; CDR2 reads SYDVKM. This chain's CDR3 is CASRAPGIDEQFF. As DNA, the CDR3 is TGTGCCAGCAGAGCCCCCGGGATCGATGAGCAGTTCTTC. Based on the CDR3 plus reference TRBV28 and TRBJ2-1, the full variable domain is DVKVTQSSRYLVKRTGEKVFLECVQDMDHENMFWYRQDPGLGLRLIYFSYDVKMKEKGDIPEGYSVSREKKERFSLILESASTNQTSMYLCASRAPGIDEQFFGPGTRLTVL.

This clonotype turned up a few times. The chain recombines TRBV24-1 with TRBJ2-1; the match to TRBD2 covers 15 bases. Germline-derived CDR1 and CDR2 are KGHDR and SFDVKD. This CDR3 is 16 amino acids long. J lost 7 bases, V lost 6 bases, and 6 bases had no gene match. The CDR3 here is CATSRKGLAGGNEQFF. CDR3 in DNA: TGTGCCACCAGTAGAAAAGGACTAGCGGGGGGGAATGAGCAGTTCTTC.

This clonotype was detected ten times or more. V usage is TRBV5-1 and J usage is TRBJ1-5, with a tentative D call TRBD1 (5 bases). The germline V and J ends were trimmed by 0 bases and 4 bases, with 11 bases remaining between them. The CDR3 covers 15 residues. Germline assignment: CDR1 SGHRS and CDR2 YFSETQ. The CDR3 nucleotides are TGCGCCAGCAGCTTGGACGGACAAGGGAATCAGCCCCAGCATTTT. Protein product: CASSLDGQGNQPQHF.

CDR3 sequence reads: CASSQDKEAPSYEQYF. The CDR3 DNA is TGTGCCAGCAGCCAAGATAAGGAGGCCCCGTCCTACGAGCAGTACTTC. The chain carries TRBV4-2 and TRBJ2-7, with a tentative D call TRBD2 (5 bases). CDR1 and CDR2 (germline): LGHNA, YNFKEQ. The CDR3 covers 16 residues. V was cut by 0 bases and J by 1 base, with 13 bases left in between.

This clonotype occurred many times. The V gene is TRBV5-5, the J gene TRBJ2-7; 7 bases are a match to TRBD1. The V gene end was trimmed by 4 bases and the J gene end by 3 bases; junction bases not matched to a gene: 10. CDR1 and CDR2 (germline): SGHKS, YYEKEE (reference sequence). The CDR3 totals 15 residues. In DNA form, the CDR3 reads TGTGCCAGCAGCCCGATGCCGGGACAGAACTACGAGCAGTACGTC. This translates into CASSPMPGQNYEQYV.

The sample holds a few counts of this clonotype. The chain links TRBV25-1 to TRBJ1-4; weak D call: TRBD1 (5 bases). Trimming cost V 8 bases and J 5 bases, with 18 bases left between them. The CDR3 is 15 amino acids. Germline V CDR1 and CDR2: MGHDK, SYGVNS. The CDR3 loop is CASPLRGPPNEKLFF. CDR3 nucleotides: TGTGCCAGCCCATTGCGGGGCCCTCCAAATGAAAAACTGTTTTTT.

Only a few counts were recorded for this clonotype. The chain is built from TRBV7-8 and TRBJ1-1, with D possibly being TRBD1 (5 bases). Germline V CDR1 and CDR2: SGHVS, FQNEAQ. Deletions cut 6 bases from V and 6 bases from J, with 17 bases between. The CDR3 is 14 amino acids. CDR3 coding DNA: TGTGCCAGCAGATCCCCCCAGGGTCCCCCTGAAGCTTTCTTT. Residues: CASRSPQGPPEAFF.

The sample holds many counts of this clonotype. The junction shows a germline mismatch at one end, possibly a read error. The chain recombines TRBV5-1 with TRBJ2-2, with D maybe TRBD1 (5 bases). The CDR3 is made up of 14 amino acids. Germline V gene lookup returns CDR1 SGHRS and CDR2 YFSETQ. The CDR3 DNA reads as TGTGCCAGCAGCAGGGATCGGGACACCGGGGAGCTGTTTTTT. This translates into CASSRDRDTGELFF.

The CDR3 here is CASSSPAGGQETQYF. The CDR3, as DNA: TGCGCCAGCTCCAGTCCGGCGGGAGGGCAAGAGACCCAGTACTTC. This chain uses TRBV10-1 with TRBJ2-5, with TRBD2 matching 9 bases. Germline V lookup: CDR1 WNHNN, CDR2 SYGVQD (reference sequence). The CDR3 has 15 amino acids. V lost 8 bases and J lost 2; bases outside the gene matches: 9.

This clonotype was counted at least ten times. The rearrangement links TRBV12-3 or TRBV12-4 to TRBJ1-5; 9 positions match TRBD1. V was clipped by 6 bases and J by 1 base; unmatched bases: 19. This CDR3 region has 20 residues. The CDR3 protein is CASRPGRDRVRGESNQPQHF. The DNA for the CDR3 is TGTGCCAGCAGACCTGGGAGGGACAGGGTGAGAGGGGAGAGCAATCAGCCCCAGCATTTT.

In its sample, this clonotype was seen a few times. The chain is built from TRBV29-1 and TRBJ1-4, with 9 bases that match TRBD1. Unmatched junction bases numbered 6, after V lost 7 bases and J lost 6 bases. CDR1 is SQVTM and CDR2 is ANQGSEA in the germline V gene. This CDR3 comprises 13 residues. CDR3 sequence (DNA): TGCAGCGCCCGGACAGGGGTGTATGAAAAACTGTTTTTT. Encoded protein: CSARTGVYEKLFF.

This clonotype came up many times. The gene calls are TRBV20-1 and TRBJ2-7, with TRBD2 matching 8 bases. Germline V gene lookup returns CDR1 DFQATT and CDR2 SNEGSKA (reference sequence). Trimming cost V 4 bases and J 2 bases; bases outside gene matches: 7. This CDR3 comprises 14 residues. The CDR3 nucleotides read TGCAGTGCTAAGAAGCGGGAGCAAACCTACGAGCAGTACTTC. Protein: CSAKKREQTYEQYF.

The count of this clonotype is one. This chain links TRBV5-1 with TRBJ2-7; tentative D call: TRBD2 (5 bases). The V gene's germline CDR1 is SGHRS and CDR2 YFSETQ. This CDR3 spans 14 amino acids. With 1 base removed from V and 2 bases from J, the gap between germline ends came to 10 bases. CDR3 DNA sequence: TGCGCCAGCAGCTTGAGGCCGGGAACCTACGAGCAGTACTTC. Translated, it gives CASSLRPGTYEQYF.

This clonotype was detected a few times. This rearrangement joins TRBV12-3 or TRBV12-4 to TRBJ1-5; no clear D gene. Trimming left V 7 bases short and J 4 bases short, with 11 bases between. This CDR3 region has 13 residues. CDR3 DNA sequence: TGTGCCAGCAACGCCCATGAAAATCAGCCCCAGCATTTT. This codes for CASNAHENQPQHF.

This clonotype was recorded at least ten times. The V and J genes are TRBV7-2 and TRBJ2-3; the D is unclear. This CDR3 contains 12 residues. V was trimmed by 5 bases and J by 7 bases, leaving 10 bases between them. Germline V gene data show CDR1 as SGHTA and CDR2 as FQGNSA. CDR3 amino acids: CASSPAKNTQYF. In nucleotides, the CDR3 is TGTGCCAGCAGCCCGGCGAAAAATACGCAGTATTTT.

This clonotype was counted at least ten times. V and J are TRBV20-1 and TRBJ2-2, with TRBD1 matching over 9 bases. Germline V gene lookup returns CDR1 DFQATT and CDR2 SNEGSKA (reference sequence). The ends lost 6 bases at V and 1 base at J; junction bases unmatched: 3. The length of the CDR3 is 14 residues. This chain's CDR3 is CSARGQGNTGELFF. The DNA of the CDR3 is TGCAGTGCCCGGGGACAGGGGAACACCGGGGAGCTGTTTTTT.

The chain recombines TRBV15 with TRBJ2-7; D may be TRBD2 (5 bases). Germline CDR1 reads LNHNV; CDR2 reads YYDKDF (reference sequence). The CDR3 totals 13 residues. Between the trimmed V and J ends, which lost 0 bases and 4 bases, there was a span of 7 bases. The CDR3 loop reads CATSREGGYEQYF. In DNA form, the CDR3 reads TGTGCCACCAGCAGAGAGGGCGGGTACGAGCAGTACTTC.

This clonotype was counted ten times or more. The CDR3 spells CASRSRPGELFF. The CDR3 DNA follows: TGTGCCAGCAGGTCAAGACCCGGGGAGCTGTTTTTT. This chain links TRBV12-3 or TRBV12-4 with TRBJ2-2; the D is unclear. The CDR3 has 12 residues. V was clipped by 6 bases and J by 6 bases, with 8 bases between them.